This T cell receptor beta chain was recovered during a study of Graves' ophthalmopathy and Graves' hyperthyroidism. Study as a whole: No treatment had been given when peripheral blood was collected at initial diagnosis.

Uncontrolled infections, pregnancy, lactation or other autoimmune diseases led to patient exclusion. PBMCs were isolated from a roughly 9.3 ml sample of fresh peripheral blood. In this sample, this clonotype turned up many times. No antigen is known for it. General observations from the study: In blood, most expanded thyroid clonotypes above 0.001 frequency were also detected.

Amplification of TCR beta CDR3 regions used RNA transcripts. HTBI primers were used in a first-round RT-PCR, which preceded a second-round multiplex PCR. TCRdb reanalysed the multiplex PCR reads using MiXCR and keeps one entry per CDR3 protein. The sample lists about 480,000 distinct CDR3 sequences, 13% to 15% occurring once. Sequenced sample: blood. The sequence was obtained from a woman in her twenties or thirties with Graves' ophthalmopathy.

CDR3 sequence reads: CAISEAGIRSLEAFF. CDR3 DNA: TGTGCCATCAGTGAAGCAGGCATCCGAAGTCTTGAAGCTTTCTTT. The chain carries TRBV10-3 and TRBJ1-1, with D uncertain. The CDR3 is 15 residues long. Germline loops: CDR1 ENHRY, CDR2 SYGVKD. With 3 bases removed from V and 7 bases from J, the gap between germline ends came to 18 bases.